This is a list of T cell receptor beta chains from one sample in a study of T cells in Graves' hyperthyroidism and ophthalmopathy. Using its own MiXCR run on the multiplex PCR reads, TCRdb lists one record per CDR3 protein. The data contain around 300,000 distinct CDR3 sequences, approximately 20% of them singletons. The sample taken for sequencing was blood. The receptors derive from a man aged 25-45 years with Graves' ophthalmopathy. The CDR3 runs from the conserved cysteine through the conserved F or W. The D gene is left open where the match is weak. Rows give clone size only sometimes, using once, few, many, or a class for an expanded clone.

J: TRBJ1-1
size: -
V: TRBV20-1
D: TRBD1
DNA: TGCAGTGCTAGCGGGGGACAGCCGAACACTGAAGCTTTCTTT
CDR3: CSASGGQPNTEAFF

J: TRBJ1-6
size: -
V: TRBV5-1
D: -
DNA: TGCGCCAGCAGCTTGGCCCAGGGCACAGGATCACCCCTCCACTTT
CDR3: CASSLAQGTGSPLHF

J: TRBJ2-5
size: few
V: TRBV20-1
D: TRBD2
DNA: TGCAGTGCTGCCCCGATGGCGGGAGTAACTTATCAAGAGACCCAGTACTTC
CDR3: CSAAPMAGVTYQETQYF

J: TRBJ2-3
size: few
V: TRBV7-9
D: TRBD2
DNA: TGTGCCAGCAGCCATAGCGGGAGTTCCCCAGATACGCAGTATTTT
CDR3: CASSHSGSSPDTQYF

J: TRBJ1-1
size: few
V: TRBV9
D: TRBD1
DNA: TGTGCCAGCAGCGTGACAGGGATCACTGAAGCTTTCTTT
CDR3: CASSVTGITEAFF

J: TRBJ2-2
size: few
V: TRBV27
D: -
DNA: TGTGCCAGCAGTTTGCCGGGACTGATGAACACCGGGGAGCTGTTTTTT
CDR3: CASSLPGLMNTGELFF

J: TRBJ2-5
size: many
V: TRBV11-2
D: -
DNA: TGTGCCAGCAGCTTAGTACGAGGGAGCGGGGAGACCCAGTACTTC
CDR3: CASSLVRGSGETQYF

J: TRBJ2-1
size: -
V: TRBV3-1
D: -
DNA: TGTGCCAGCAGCCAAGAGCCATACAATGAGCAGTTCTTC
CDR3: CASSQEPYNEQFF

J: TRBJ2-1
size: many
V: TRBV2
D: -
DNA: TGTGCCAGCAGGCGCAGGGACGACGGCAATGAGCAGTTCTTC
CDR3: CASRRRDDGNEQFF

J: TRBJ2-7
size: many
V: TRBV12-3/TRBV12-4
D: -
DNA: TGTGCCAGCAGAGGCGTTGCATACGAGCAGTACTTC
CDR3: CASRGVAYEQYF

J: TRBJ2-3
size: many
V: TRBV20-1
D: TRBD2
DNA: TGCAGTGCTCACCCGACTAGCGGGAGTCCCACGCAGTATTTT
CDR3: CSAHPTSGSPTQYF

J: TRBJ2-5
size: few
V: TRBV24-1
D: -
DNA: TGTGCCACCAGAGGACGGATGCAAGAGACCCAGTACTTC
CDR3: CATRGRMQETQYF

J: TRBJ1-2
size: many
V: TRBV12-3/TRBV12-4
D: -
DNA: TGTGCCAGCAGTTTAAACAGGATTTATGGCTACACCTTC
CDR3: CASSLNRIYGYTF

J: TRBJ1-1
size: many
V: TRBV9
D: -
DNA: TGTGCCAGCAGCGTAAAGGGTCAGAACACTGAAGCTTTCTTT
CDR3: CASSVKGQNTEAFF

J: TRBJ2-7
size: many
V: TRBV5-1
D: -
DNA: TGCGCCAGCAGCTCCCGAGGAGGGTCCTACGAGCAGTACTTC
CDR3: CASSSRGGSYEQYF

J: TRBJ2-5
size: -
V: TRBV5-1
D: -
DNA: TGCGCCAGCAGCGGGGACGTTTCAGAGACCCAGTACTTC
CDR3: CASSGDVSETQYF

J: TRBJ2-3
size: -
V: TRBV3-1
D: TRBD2
DNA: TGTGCCAGCAGCCACGGACTAGCGGCCACAGATACGCAGTATTTT
CDR3: CASSHGLAATDTQYF

J: TRBJ2-2
size: -
V: TRBV11-1
D: -
DNA: TGTGCCAGCAGTGAATGGTATAGCGGTAAAAACACCGGGGAGCTGTTTTTT
CDR3: CASSEWYSGKNTGELFF

J: TRBJ2-3
size: few
V: TRBV19
D: -
DNA: TGTGCCAGTAGTATTCAGATTAGCACAGATACGCAGTATTTT
CDR3: CASSIQISTDTQYF

J: TRBJ2-5
size: many
V: TRBV12-3/TRBV12-4
D: TRBD2
DNA: TGTGCCAGCAGTCGGACTAGGTGGGAGACCCAGTACTTC
CDR3: CASSRTRWETQYF

J: TRBJ1-2
size: few
V: TRBV28
D: TRBD1
DNA: TGTGCCAGCAGGACAGGGGGGAGAGGCTACACCTTC
CDR3: CASRTGGRGYTF

J: TRBJ2-1
size: -
V: TRBV27
D: -
DNA: -
CDR3: CASSWGTGSNNEQLF

J: TRBJ1-6
size: -
V: TRBV30
D: -
DNA: TGTGCCTGGGTGAAGGGCCTTAATTCACCCCTCCACTTT
CDR3: CAWVKGLNSPLHF

J: TRBJ1-6
size: -
V: TRBV7-6
D: -
DNA: TGTGCCAGCAGCTTAGCCGGGGGTGGTTCACCCCTCCACTTT
CDR3: CASSLAGGGSPLHF

J: TRBJ1-2
size: few
V: TRBV5-1
D: -
DNA: TGCGCCAGCAGCTTGACCAACGGGGCAGGGTTTGGCTACACCTTC
CDR3: CASSLTNGAGFGYTF

J: TRBJ2-3
size: many
V: TRBV2
D: TRBD2
DNA: TGTGCCAGCGGCAGCGGGAGTTGGGCAGATACGCAGTATTTT
CDR3: CASGSGSWADTQYF

J: TRBJ2-4
size: few
V: TRBV29-1
D: TRBD2
DNA: TGCAGCGAGAGCGGGGTAAACATTCAGTACTTC
CDR3: CSESGVNIQYF

J: TRBJ1-6
size: -
V: TRBV9
D: -
DNA: TGTGCCAGCAGCGTAGGTGGTTGGAATTCACCCCTCCACTTT
CDR3: CASSVGGWNSPLHF

J: TRBJ2-1
size: few
V: TRBV12-3/TRBV12-4
D: -
DNA: TGTGCCAGCAGACCCCCCGATATCAATGAGCAGTTCTTC
CDR3: CASRPPDINEQFF

J: TRBJ2-2
size: -
V: TRBV5-1
D: -
DNA: TGCGCCAGCAGCCAAATCTTGACCAGGGGCACCGGGGAGCTGTTTTTT
CDR3: CASSQILTRGTGELFF

J: TRBJ2-7
size: many
V: TRBV3-1
D: -
DNA: TGTGCCAGCAGCCAAGATATCAGCTTGTACGAGCAGTACTTC
CDR3: CASSQDISLYEQYF

J: TRBJ1-1
size: -
V: TRBV13
D: -
DNA: TGTGCCAGCAGCCCCAGTTGGGGGGCCACTGAAGCTTTCTTT
CDR3: CASSPSWGATEAFF

J: TRBJ2-1
size: -
V: TRBV7-3
D: TRBD1
DNA: TGTGCCAGCAGCTGGGGACAGGGGCACAATGAGCAGTTCTTC
CDR3: CASSWGQGHNEQFF

J: TRBJ2-5
size: few
V: TRBV27
D: TRBD2
DNA: TGTGCCAGCAGTCCCCAAGGTAGCGGGAGGGCCTGGTCGGAGACCCAGTACTTC
CDR3: CASSPQGSGRAWSETQYF

J: TRBJ2-7
size: -
V: TRBV19
D: -
DNA: TGTGCCAGTAGTAATCCGACAGGTTCCGAGCAGTACTTC
CDR3: CASSNPTGSEQYF

J: TRBJ2-1
size: -
V: TRBV10-1
D: -
DNA: TGCGCCAGCAGTGAGTCGATAGGGTTTGGAGGGACCTACAATGAGCAGTTCTTC
CDR3: CASSESIGFGGTYNEQFF

J: TRBJ2-5
size: -
V: TRBV15
D: -
DNA: TGTGCCACCAGCAGAGATACCGGGGGAGAGACCCAGTACTTC
CDR3: CATSRDTGGETQYF

J: TRBJ1-1
size: many
V: TRBV30
D: -
DNA: TGTGCCTGCAGGCCTCGTGGGAACACTGAAGCTTTCTTT
CDR3: CACRPRGNTEAFF

J: TRBJ1-2
size: -
V: TRBV28
D: -
DNA: TGTGCCAGCACCTCGGGGGGCCATCGCTATGGCTACACCTTC
CDR3: CASTSGGHRYGYTF

J: TRBJ1-5
size: -
V: TRBV19
D: TRBD1
DNA: TGTGCCAGTAGTGTGCGGACAGGGGGGGATCAGCCCCAGCATTTT
CDR3: CASSVRTGGDQPQHF

J: TRBJ2-3
size: many
V: TRBV28
D: -
DNA: TGTGCCAGCAGACCCGCCGGGCCCGGGAATACGCAGTATTTT
CDR3: CASRPAGPGNTQYF

J: TRBJ2-7
size: many
V: TRBV12-3/TRBV12-4
D: -
DNA: TGTGCCAGCAGCCGCGGTTACTACGAGCAGTACTTC
CDR3: CASSRGYYEQYF

J: TRBJ2-7
size: few
V: TRBV7-8
D: TRBD2
DNA: TGTGCCAGCAGCCCACGGGATAGCGGGGCCTACGAGCAGTACTTC
CDR3: CASSPRDSGAYEQYF

J: TRBJ2-1
size: few
V: TRBV12-3/TRBV12-4
D: TRBD2
DNA: TGTGCCAGCAGGATAGCGGGAGGACACAATGAGCAGTTCTTC
CDR3: CASRIAGGHNEQFF

J: TRBJ2-7
size: few
V: TRBV5-4
D: -
DNA: TGTGCCAGCAGCCAAACCGGGACGACGGGAGAGCAGTACTTC
CDR3: CASSQTGTTGEQYF

J: TRBJ2-1
size: few
V: TRBV2
D: TRBD2
DNA: TGTGCCAGCAGAATCGGACTAGCGGGAGTCTTCAATGAGCAGTTCTTC
CDR3: CASRIGLAGVFNEQFF

J: TRBJ2-7
size: many
V: TRBV14
D: TRBD1
DNA: TGTGCCAGCAGCCAAGGATTCCAGGGGGCACGCGAGCAGTACTTC
CDR3: CASSQGFQGAREQYF

J: TRBJ2-1
size: many
V: TRBV2
D: TRBD2
DNA: TGTGCCAGCATCCGCCAAACTAGCGGGAGGAATGAGCAGTTCTTC
CDR3: CASIRQTSGRNEQFF

J: TRBJ1-3
size: -
V: TRBV5-1
D: -
DNA: TGCGCCAGCAGCTTGGAACGGGGCCCCTCTGGAAACACCATATATTTT
CDR3: CASSLERGPSGNTIYF

J: TRBJ2-1
size: many
V: TRBV11-2
D: TRBD2
DNA: TGTGCCAGTCTACTAGCGGGAAAGAGGGGTGAGCAGTTCTTC
CDR3: CASLLAGKRGEQFF

J: TRBJ1-6
size: few
V: TRBV6-1
D: -
DNA: TGTGCCAGCGACGGGGGAAGCTCCTATAATTCACCCCTCCACTTT
CDR3: CASDGGSSYNSPLHF

J: TRBJ2-1
size: many
V: TRBV30
D: -
DNA: TGTGCCTGGAGGGGGATACCTCATGAGCAGTTCTTC
CDR3: CAWRGIPHEQFF

J: TRBJ2-5
size: few
V: TRBV20-1
D: -
DNA: TGCAGTGCTAGAGTGGAGACCCAGTACTTC
CDR3: CSARVETQYF

J: TRBJ2-1
size: many
V: TRBV5-1
D: -
DNA: TGCGCCAGCAGAGAGGGGGAGACCTACAATGAGCAGTTCTTC
CDR3: CASREGETYNEQFF

J: TRBJ1-2
size: few
V: TRBV7-9
D: -
DNA: TGTGCCAGCAGCTTAGCCCTTAACTATGGCTACACCTTC
CDR3: CASSLALNYGYTF

J: TRBJ2-2
size: few
V: TRBV28
D: TRBD1
DNA: TGTGCCAGCAGTCGAGGGGGCGCGAACACCGGGGAGCTGTTTTTT
CDR3: CASSRGGANTGELFF

J: TRBJ2-5
size: -
V: TRBV6-1
D: -
DNA: TGTGCCAGCGCCAGGGACGTAGGGGGAGAGACCCAGTACTTC
CDR3: CASARDVGGETQYF

J: TRBJ2-7
size: many
V: TRBV2
D: -
DNA: TGTGCCAGCAGTGAATGGGATTTAGGCGAGCAGTACTTC
CDR3: CASSEWDLGEQYF

J: TRBJ2-1
size: many
V: TRBV30
D: -
DNA: TGTGCCTGGGTGACTTCGTCGGTCGGAAAAGAGCAGTTCTTC
CDR3: CAWVTSSVGKEQFF